The entry below gives a single T cell receptor beta chain sequence along with its context. Its antigen is still unknown. Vbeta (60) and Jbeta (13) primers were used in the PCR. Clones were sequenced by immunoSEQ multiplex PCR, and TCRdb holds only the in-frame ones, with some missing. The sample lists about 130,000 clones, roughly 80% occurring once. Germline lookup yields CDR1 MDHEN and CDR2 SYDVKM. CDR3 size: 12 residues. Trimming removed 2 bases at V and 6 bases at J, with 5 bases between. This sample is drawn from a study of cytomegalovirus exposure and HLA in healthy donors. The study, taken as a whole, reports: An analysis done earlier found most TCR beta V segments productive about 90% or about 30% of the time. Accurate prediction of most subjects' HLA-A and HLA-B alleles from TCR beta sequences was reported. Donors belonging to an Asian-associated ancestry cluster reportedly showed fewer N-insertions in productive TCRs than the approximately 670-donor mean, according to what a later analysis found. Using the classifier, cytomegalovirus status was reportedly diagnosed with high specificity and sensitivity.

The sequence was obtained from a female donor in good health and CMV-seronegative. This rearrangement joins TRBV28 to TRBJ2-1, with D hard to call. Sequencing was carried out using PBMCs. Here the CDR3 reads CASSLVGNEQFF. CDR3 in DNA: TGTGCCAGCAGTTTAGTCGGCAATGAGCAGTTCTTC.